This entry features one TCR beta chain sequence. Other DNA sequences in the sample encode the same CDR3. Per the germline V gene, CDR1 is LNHDA and CDR2 is SQIVND (reference sequence). V lost 3 bases and J lost 4, with 6 bases in between. The length of the CDR3 is 12 residues. This record belongs to a study of shared clonotypes between healthy human individuals. For the study at large: Serving as donors were a couple of women and a few men, whose ages spanned 18 to 49.

Method: immunoSEQ multiplex PCR; TCRdb's copy keeps in-frame clones and lacks some. The table lists a few million clones, about nine tenths of them singletons, with around 0.4% in the top ten. Sequenced: naive CD4+ T cells from PBMCs. Subset indicated: CD45RA+ positively selected. The genes are TRBV19 and TRBJ2-5, with D perhaps TRBD2 (5 bases). This receptor was obtained from a man between 18 and 35 years old in good health. Some clones in this sample may be carry-over from other donors' samples. The chain's CDR3 is CASSMAGETQYF. Written as DNA, the CDR3 is TGTGCCAGTAGTATGGCGGGAGAGACCCAGTACTTC. Together with reference TRBV19 and TRBJ2-5, the CDR3 gives the full variable domain: DGGITQSPKYLFRKEGQNVTLSCEQNLNHDAMYWYRQDPGQGLRLIYYSQIVNDFQKGDIAEGYSVSREKKESFPLTVTSAQKNPTAFYLCASSMAGETQYFGPGTRLLVL.